This T cell receptor (beta chain) was obtained from a study of T cells after somatic rescue of genetic block. TCRdb keeps only in-frame clones here, not all; method: immunoSEQ multiplex PCR. The table includes 88,000 or so clones, approximately 90% detected once. CDR1 is SEHNR and CDR2 is FQNEAQ in the germline V gene (reference sequence). The CDR3 has 11 residues. V was pared by 3 bases and J by 10 bases, with 7 bases between. This receptor was identified in a woman between 18 and 29 years old. The sequenced sample was peripheral blood mononuclear cells (PBMCs). This chain uses TRBV7-9 with TRBJ2-1; maybe TRBD1 (6 bases). The CDR3 DNA reads TGTGCCAGCAGCTTGCAGGGGGAGCAGTTCTTC. It yields the protein CASSLQGEQFF.